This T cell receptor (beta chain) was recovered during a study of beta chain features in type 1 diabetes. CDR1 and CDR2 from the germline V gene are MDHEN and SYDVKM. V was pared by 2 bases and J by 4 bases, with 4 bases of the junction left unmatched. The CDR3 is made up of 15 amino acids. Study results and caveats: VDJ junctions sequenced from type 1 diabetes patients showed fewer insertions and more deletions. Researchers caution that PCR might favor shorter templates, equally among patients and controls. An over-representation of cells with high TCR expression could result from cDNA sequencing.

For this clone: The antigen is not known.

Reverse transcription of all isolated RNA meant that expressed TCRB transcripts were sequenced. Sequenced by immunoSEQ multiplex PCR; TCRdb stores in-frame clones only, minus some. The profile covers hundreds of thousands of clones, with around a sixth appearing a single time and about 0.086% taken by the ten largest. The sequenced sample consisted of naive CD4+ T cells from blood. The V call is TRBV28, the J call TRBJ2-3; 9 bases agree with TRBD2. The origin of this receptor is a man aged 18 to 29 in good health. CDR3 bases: TGTGCCAGCAGTTTAGGGCGCGGGAGGGCAGATACGCAGTATTTT. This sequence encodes CASSLGRGRADTQYF.